A selection of T cell receptor beta chains follows, all from one sample in a study of blood T cell repertoires in COVID-19. Here immunoSEQ multiplex PCR was the method, and the copy in TCRdb shows in-frame clones only, minus some. Of 110,000 to 150,000 clones in the sample, under 90% were seen once. The sample consisted of peripheral blood. Receptor source: a human donor in a cohort sampled during active COVID-19. Both conserved end residues are part of each CDR3. The D gene is left open where the match is weak. Size values are once, few and many counts, or a class for expanded clones, and some rows have none.

CDR3	DNA	D	V	J	size
CAWSSGNNEKLFF	TGTGCCTGGAGTTCGGGGAATAATGAAAAACTGTTTTTT	NA	TRBV30	TRBJ1-4	NA
CASSNNYEQYF	TGCGCCAGCAGCAACAACTACGAGCAGTACTTC	NA	TRBV5-1	TRBJ2-7	few
CASSLVRGSTDTQYF	TGCGCCAGCAGCTTAGTCAGGGGCAGCACAGATACGCAGTATTTT	NA	TRBV5-1	TRBJ2-3	NA
CASSPSSSYEQYF	TGTGCCAGCTCACCGTCGAGCTCCTACGAGCAGTACTTC	NA	TRBV18	TRBJ2-7	once
CASRVQGSYEQYF	TGTGCCAGCAGAGTACAGGGCTCCTACGAGCAGTACTTC	NA	TRBV28	TRBJ2-7	NA
CASSLEGRDGNQPQHF	TGCGCCAGCAGCTTGGAGGGGAGGGACGGCAATCAGCCCCAGCATTTT	NA	TRBV5-1	TRBJ1-5	NA
CASSPQGISLNSPLHF	TGTGCCAGCAGTCCCCAGGGGATTTCCCTTAATTCACCCCTCCACTTT	NA	TRBV2	TRBJ1-6	NA
CASSSTGGWNTGELFF	TGTGCCAGCTCATCGACAGGGGGCTGGAACACCGGGGAGCTGTTTTTT	TRBD1	TRBV18	TRBJ2-2	once
CASSTNSGTAYTF	TGTGCCAGTAGTACTAACTCCGGGACAGCCTACACCTTC	TRBD1	TRBV19	TRBJ1-2	NA
CASSQETGGGELFF	TGCGCCAGCAGCCAAGAGACAGGGGGCGGGGAGCTGTTTTTT	TRBD1	TRBV4-3	TRBJ2-2	NA
CSVDQGLGTEAFF	TGCAGCGTTGACCAGGGCCTGGGCACTGAAGCTTTCTTT	NA	TRBV29-1	TRBJ1-1	few
CASSLAGNTEAFF	TGCGCCAGCAGCTTGGCAGGGAACACTGAAGCTTTCTTT	NA	TRBV5-1	TRBJ1-1	NA